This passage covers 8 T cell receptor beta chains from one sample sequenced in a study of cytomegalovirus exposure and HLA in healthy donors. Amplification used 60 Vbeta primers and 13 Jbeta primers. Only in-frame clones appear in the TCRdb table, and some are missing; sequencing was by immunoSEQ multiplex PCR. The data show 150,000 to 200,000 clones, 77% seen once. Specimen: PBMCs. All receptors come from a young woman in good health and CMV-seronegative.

The CDR3 reads CASSPGPGGGQPQHF. CDR3 sequence (DNA): TGCGCCAGCAGCCCAGGTCCGGGTGGAGGGCAGCCCCAGCATTTT. V gene TRBV5-1 combines with J gene TRBJ1-5, with D hard to call. V was cut by 4 bases and J by 7 bases, with 18 bases left in between. The CDR3 is 15 residues long. The germline CDR1 and CDR2 sequences are SGHRS and YFSETQ.

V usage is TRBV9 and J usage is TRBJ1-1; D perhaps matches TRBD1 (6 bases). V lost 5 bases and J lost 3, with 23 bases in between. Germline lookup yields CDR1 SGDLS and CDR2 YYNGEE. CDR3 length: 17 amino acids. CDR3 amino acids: CASSEQTFRAGDTEAFF. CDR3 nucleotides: TGTGCCAGCAGTGAACAGACCTTTCGGGCAGGGGACACTGAAGCTTTCTTT.

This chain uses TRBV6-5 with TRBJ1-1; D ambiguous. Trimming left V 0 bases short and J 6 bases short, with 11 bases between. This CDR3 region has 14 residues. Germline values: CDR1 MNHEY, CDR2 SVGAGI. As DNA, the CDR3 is TGTGCCAGCAGTTACTCGGCCCTGGCCCCTGAAGCTTTCTTT. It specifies CASSYSALAPEAFF.

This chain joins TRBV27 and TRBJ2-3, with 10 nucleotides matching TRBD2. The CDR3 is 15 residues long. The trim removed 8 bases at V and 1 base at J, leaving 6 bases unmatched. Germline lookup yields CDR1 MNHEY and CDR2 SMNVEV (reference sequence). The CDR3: CASRPSGRGTDTQYF. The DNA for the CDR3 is TGTGCCAGCCGCCCCAGCGGGAGGGGCACAGATACGCAGTATTTT.

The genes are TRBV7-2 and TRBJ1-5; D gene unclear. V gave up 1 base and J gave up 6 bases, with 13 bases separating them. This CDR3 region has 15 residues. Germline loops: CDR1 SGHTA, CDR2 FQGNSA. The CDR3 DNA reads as TGTGCCAGCAGCTTAGGCTCTATTGGGAGTCAGCCCCAGCATTTT. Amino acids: CASSLGSIGSQPQHF.

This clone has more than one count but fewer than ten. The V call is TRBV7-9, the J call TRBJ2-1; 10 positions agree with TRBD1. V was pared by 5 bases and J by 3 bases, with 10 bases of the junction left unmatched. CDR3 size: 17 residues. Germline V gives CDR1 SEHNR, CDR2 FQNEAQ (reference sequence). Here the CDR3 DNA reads TGTGCCAGCAGCCCTAAACCGGACAGGGGGTTCTACAATGAGCAGTTCTTC. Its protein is CASSPKPDRGFYNEQFF.

The CDR3: CASSFREGDEQFF. CDR3 in DNA: TGTGCCAGCAGTTTTAGGGAGGGGGATGAGCAGTTCTTC. V gene TRBV5-4 combines with J gene TRBJ2-1, with D maybe TRBD2 (7 bases). CDR3 length equals 13 residues. CDR1 is SGHNT, CDR2 YYREEE, per germline (reference sequence). V was clipped by 5 bases and J by 8 bases, with 14 bases between them.

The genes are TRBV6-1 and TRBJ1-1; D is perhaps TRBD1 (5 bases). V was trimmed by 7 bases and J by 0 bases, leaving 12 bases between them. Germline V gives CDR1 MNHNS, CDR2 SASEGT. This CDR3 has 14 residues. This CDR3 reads CASTTRGVNTEAFF. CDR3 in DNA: TGTGCCAGCACCACCCGGGGGGTGAACACTGAAGCTTTCTTT.